The entry below gives a single TCR beta chain sequence along with its context. What it binds is not known. The length of the CDR3 is 14 residues. The V and J ends lost 6 bases and 1 base respectively, with 10 bases between them. The germline gives CDR1 SGHAT, CDR2 FQNNGV. Assay used: immunoSEQ multiplex PCR; TCRdb lists only in-frame clones, some missing. The repertoire holds fewer than 200,000 clones, with about 90% as singletons. The data belong to a study of T cell responses to AZD1222 COVID-19 vaccine. Points from the study as a whole: Females outnumbered males among donors, who were mostly white British; clonal diversity was possibly underestimated.

The chain is built from TRBV11-2 and TRBJ1-5; tentative D call: TRBD1 (6 bases). The sample consisted of peripheral blood, taken 28 days after the second AZD1222 dose. The receptor was isolated from an adult who received the AZD1222 COVID-19 vaccine. CDR3 DNA: TGTGCCAGCAGAGTCCAGGGGAGCAATCAGCCCCAGCATTTT. Protein sequence: CASRVQGSNQPQHF.